This T cell receptor beta chain comes out of a study of cytomegalovirus exposure and HLA in healthy donors. The wider study: Unique TCRs from HLA-typed donors, about 78 million of them, were held in an early data release.

Findings and limits, study-wide: A later analysis linked a missense variant in DCLRE1C to the trimming of TCR beta V and J genes. In a later analysis, CMV-associated beta chains were mostly HLA-associated, it appeared.

CDR3 length equals 12 residues. Germline values: CDR1 MDHEN, CDR2 SYDVKM. V lost 10 bases and J lost 7; bases outside the gene matches: 8. As for this clone: No antigen is known for it.

The primer mix had 60 Vbeta and 13 Jbeta primers. Original handling: It was a later analysis that counted about 80 million unique TCR beta chains, of which roughly 10 million were shared. The method was immunoSEQ multiplex PCR; TCRdb's version includes in-frame clones alone and lacks a portion of them. The V and J calls and clone size come from that table; D and trimming were worked out from the DNA. The profile shows 160,000 or so clones, around 75% of them singletons. J is TRBJ1-2 and V is TRBV28; 8 positions match TRBD1. Sequences were obtained from PBMCs. The receptor's source is a man aged 18 to 29 in good health and CMV-seropositive. CDR3 DNA: TGTGCCACGTACCCAGGGGGCCGTGGCTACACCTTC. It encodes CATYPGGRGYTF.